This is a list of T cell receptor beta chains from one sample in a study of blood T cell repertoires in COVID-19. Assay used: immunoSEQ multiplex PCR; TCRdb lists only in-frame clones, some missing. Counted here are a few hundred thousand clones, around 90% occurring once; the ten biggest clones make up less than 3.5%. Material for sequencing was peripheral blood. These receptors all come from a woman aged 25 to 39 with COVID-19, enrolled during active disease. CDR3s include the opening cysteine and the closing phenylalanine or tryptophan. D genes are given only for firm matches.

>TRBD2|TRBJ2-1|TRBV29-1
CSVEGASGRASYNEQFF
>TRBD2|TRBJ2-1|TRBV2
CASSGSGLAGGSGQFF
>-|TRBJ1-2|TRBV6-2/TRBV6-3
CASSYSTLGGGGYTF
>-|TRBJ2-1|TRBV28
CASSLGTRNNEQFF
>-|TRBJ1-5|TRBV24-1
CATSDHRDSNQPQHF
>TRBD2|TRBJ2-1|TRBV28
CASSVLAGVEFF
>TRBD1|TRBJ1-5|TRBV6-5
CASSLQGDQPQHF
>TRBD1|TRBJ2-7|TRBV27
CASSQQGFRYEQYF
>TRBD2|TRBJ2-4|TRBV6-2/TRBV6-3
CASSYSAGGSKNIQYF
>-|TRBJ1-2|TRBV28
CASSFQGRDGYTF
>TRBD2|TRBJ2-5|TRBV27
CASSSRTSGRGGETQYF
>-|TRBJ2-3|TRBV7-9
CASRAGGDTQYF
>-|TRBJ2-7|TRBV10-3
CAIRTTEGGSYEQYF
>TRBD1|TRBJ2-5|TRBV6-2/TRBV6-3
CASSYDLGTAFEETQYF
>-|TRBJ2-5|TRBV6-6
CASSYGGETQYF
>-|TRBJ2-2|TRBV10-3
CAISGVAATNTGELFF
>TRBD2|TRBJ2-5|TRBV6-1
CASSLTSVKETQYF
>TRBD2|TRBJ2-5|TRBV19
CASSWRGEVQETQYF
>TRBD1|TRBJ1-4|TRBV7-8
CASSGTGPRGEKLFF
>TRBD1|TRBJ1-6|TRBV5-1
CASSTRDRANSPLHF
>-|TRBJ1-2|TRBV5-1
CASRGGDYGYTF
>-|TRBJ1-1|TRBV6-6
CASSYDSGYQAFF
>-|TRBJ1-1|TRBV5-1
CASRAGVGAEAFF
>TRBD1|TRBJ1-2|TRBV12-3/TRBV12-4
CASSGQGYYGYTF
>-|TRBJ1-5|TRBV4-3
CASSQDSRTDQPQHF
>TRBD1|TRBJ2-7|TRBV28
CASSGAGTGDFYEQYF
>-|TRBJ2-5|TRBV12-3/TRBV12-4
CASSSQETQYF
>TRBD1|TRBJ1-1|TRBV5-1
CASSLGPGQVYPEAFF
>TRBD1|TRBJ1-2|TRBV28
CASSLIGQGAFGYTF
>-|TRBJ2-3|TRBV4-1
CASSQDYGGSTDTQYF
>-|TRBJ1-6|TRBV27
CASSSRSSYNSPLHF
>-|TRBJ1-5|TRBV15
CATSRARAGQPQHF
>-|TRBJ1-1|TRBV6-1
CASSDLGARNTEAFF
>-|TRBJ2-7|TRBV3-1/TRBV3-2
CASSQVSPYEQYF
>-|TRBJ2-2|TRBV4-3
CASSQDQGGYWPNTGELFF
>TRBD1|TRBJ1-4|TRBV29-1
CSVDGAGTGDEKLFF
>-|TRBJ2-5|TRBV6-2/TRBV6-3
CASSYPGAQYF
>TRBD1|TRBJ1-2|TRBV9
CASSVTGDSNYGYTF
>-|TRBJ2-2|TRBV29-1
CSVEPGRTGELFF
>TRBD1|TRBJ1-6|TRBV5-1
CASSPARDRGYYNSPLHF
>-|TRBJ2-3|TRBV2
CASSGGALGSTQYF
>TRBD1|TRBJ2-1|TRBV5-1
CASTERPDRGNEQFF